This T cell receptor beta chain was observed in a study of blood T cells in healthy people across ages. For every donor, a draw yielded 8.5 to 10 milliliters of peripheral blood. Study findings and constraints: Because sorting was not performed, PBMCs prevented conclusive naive versus antigen-experienced comparison. Long-lived donors exceeded aged donors in naive CD4+ cells and diversity.

Then a second PCR, running about 7 to 11 cycles, was carried out with a sample-barcoded 5' primer and a J-beta primer mix. The yield of each sample was at least 3 million CDR3-containing paired-end reads. A single record per CDR3 protein comes from TCRdb applying MiXCR to the 5' RACE reads. The data hold about 1.8 million distinct CDR3 sequences, with roughly 52% observed a single time. This clonotype was counted a few times. Its antigen is not known. The sequencing sample was made of blood. This clonotype was sampled from a woman aged 40 to 55 in good health.

The CDR3 spells CASSGMGIGETQYF. CDR3 sequence (DNA): TGTGCCAGCTCCGGAATGGGGATCGGAGAGACCCAGTACTTC. The gene calls are TRBV18 and TRBJ2-5, with D unresolved. CDR1 and CDR2 from the germline V gene are KGHSH and LQKENI. The CDR3 loop spans 14 amino acids. Trimming shortened V by 6 bases and J by 4 bases, and 15 bases separated the two germline ends.